This paragraph covers one T cell receptor (beta chain) sequence. Its specificity is not known. The CDR3 extends over 14 amino acids. Trimming shortened V by 4 bases and J by 2 bases, and 12 bases separated the two germline ends. From germline, CDR1 is SGHNT and CDR2 YYREEE (reference sequence). This sample was included in a study of chemoradiotherapy in HPV16-positive cancers. Broader study findings: Non-HPV-specific T cells did not expand in tumors during treatment, whereas candidate HPV-specific clones and E7-related motifs did. Better recurrence-free survival went with HPV-responsive T-cell expansion in HPV16-positive patients. Functional assays defining HPV-specific T cells used only a couple of HPV16-positive patients.

Repeated repertoire sampling spanned the course of chemoradiotherapy. The repertoire was sequenced with immunoSEQ multiplex PCR; TCRdb's copy has only in-frame clones and lacks some. There are approximately 10,000 clones in the sample; about 77% occur only once, and about 2.3% lies in the top ten. The genes are TRBV5-4 and TRBJ1-2, with TRBD1 as a possible D gene (5 bases). This specimen was collected from a patient who underwent chemoradiotherapy. This sequence originates from a human donor with HPV-associated anogenital cancer. The CDR3: CASSPVGENYGYTF. CDR3 nucleotides: TGTGCCAGCAGCCCCGTGGGGGAAAACTATGGCTACACCTTC.